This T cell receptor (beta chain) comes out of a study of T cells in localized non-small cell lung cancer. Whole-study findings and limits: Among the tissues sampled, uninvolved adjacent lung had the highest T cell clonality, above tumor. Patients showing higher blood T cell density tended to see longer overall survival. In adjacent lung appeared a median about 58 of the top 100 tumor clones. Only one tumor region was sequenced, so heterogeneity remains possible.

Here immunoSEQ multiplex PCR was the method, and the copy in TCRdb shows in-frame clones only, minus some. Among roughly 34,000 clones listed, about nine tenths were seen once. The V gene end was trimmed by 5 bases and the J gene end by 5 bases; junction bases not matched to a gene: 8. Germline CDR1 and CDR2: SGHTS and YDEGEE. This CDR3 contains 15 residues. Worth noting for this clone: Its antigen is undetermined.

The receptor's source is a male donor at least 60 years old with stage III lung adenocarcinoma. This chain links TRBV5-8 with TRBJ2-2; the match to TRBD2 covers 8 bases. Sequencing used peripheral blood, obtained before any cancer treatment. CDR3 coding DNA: TGTGCCAGCAGTCCCGGGACTAGGGCGACCGGGGAGCTGTTTTTT. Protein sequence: CASSPGTRATGELFF.